This TCR beta chain was sequenced for a study of blood T cell repertoires in COVID-19. This clone showed up just once. The CDR3 is 14 residues long. V was cut by 8 bases and J by 3 bases, with 17 bases left in between. The germline V gene encodes CDR1 SEHNR and CDR2 FQNEAQ (reference sequence). In the authors' workflow: For nucleated cells, counts were estimated from reference gene primer amplification. Profiled with immunoSEQ multiplex PCR; TCRdb holds only in-frame clones, not every one. That table supplies the V and J calls and clone size; D and trimming were determined from the DNA. The sample holds 190,000 or so clones, roughly 90% seen once.

The sample was peripheral blood. The clonotype comes from a man aged 35-49 years with acute or convalescent COVID-19. The chain links TRBV7-9 to TRBJ2-7, with a possible D match to TRBD1 (5 bases). The CDR3: CASVSNGQGYEQYF. CDR3 nucleotides: TGTGCCAGCGTATCTAACGGCCAGGGCTACGAGCAGTACTTC.